The rows below give T cell receptor beta chains drawn from one sample of a study of blood T cell repertoires in COVID-19. Only in-frame clones appear in the TCRdb table, and some are missing; sequencing was by immunoSEQ multiplex PCR. The sample yields approximately 150,000 clones, over 75% seen once. The sequenced material came from peripheral blood. These receptors were obtained from a woman in her sixties with active COVID-19. The CDR3 runs from the conserved cysteine through the conserved F or W. A D gene is named only where the DNA matches it firmly. Size values are once, few and many counts, or a class for expanded clones, and some rows have none.

D gene,J gene,V gene,clone size,CDR3 DNA,CDR3 protein
-,TRBJ1-3,TRBV2,once,TGTGCCAGCAGAACAATACAGGCTATAGAAAACACCATATATTTT,CASRTIQAIENTIYF
TRBD2,TRBJ2-1,TRBV18,-,TGTGCCAGCTCACCACCGGGACTAGCGGGAGGAGATGAGCAGTTCTTC,CASSPPGLAGGDEQFF
-,TRBJ1-2,TRBV7-9,few,TGTGCCAGCAGCCAAGGACAGTTAAACTATGGCTACACCTTC,CASSQGQLNYGYTF
-,TRBJ1-5,TRBV30,-,TGTGCCTGGAGCGTCGGACTGGTCAATCAGCCCCAGCATTTT,CAWSVGLVNQPQHF
TRBD1,TRBJ1-2,TRBV28,-,TGTGCCAGCAGTTGGGGACAGAATAACTATGGCTACACCTTC,CASSWGQNNYGYTF
TRBD2,TRBJ2-5,TRBV7-3,-,TGTGCCAGCAGCCTCCTAGCGGGCCTCCAAGAGACCCAGTACTTC,CASSLLAGLQETQYF
-,TRBJ1-1,TRBV28,-,TGTGCCACCAAAACCGAGGGGGCTGAAGCTTTCTTT,CATKTEGAEAFF
TRBD2,TRBJ2-1,TRBV6-4,-,TGTGCCAGCAGTCGGACTAGCGGTCTAGCGGGGTCCTACAATGAGCAGTTCTTC,CASSRTSGLAGSYNEQFF
-,TRBJ1-5,TRBV6-2/TRBV6-3,-,TGTGCCAGCAGCTACTACCGCGGGACCCAGCATTTT,CASSYYRGTQHF
TRBD2,TRBJ2-5,TRBV6-2/TRBV6-3,few,TGTGCCAGCAGTTACATCAGCGGGGGAGGAGAGACCCAGTACTTC,CASSYISGGGETQYF
-,TRBJ2-5,TRBV2,-,TGTGCCAGCAGCAGAGGTAGAAACAATCAAGAGACCCAGTACTTC,CASSRGRNNQETQYF
-,TRBJ2-5,TRBV5-4,few,TGTGCCAGCAGCCCGGGGGCTAGCGGCATACAAGAGACCCAGTACTTC,CASSPGASGIQETQYF
TRBD2,TRBJ2-1,TRBV6-2/TRBV6-3,-,TGTGCCAGCAGTTACCGTCTAGCGGGAGAAGTCGGTGAGCAGTTCTTC,CASSYRLAGEVGEQFF